Shown below are 25 T cell receptor beta chains from a single sample sequenced in a study of OX40 agonist ivuxolimab in advanced cancers. Clones were read by immunoSEQ multiplex PCR, and TCRdb kept only the in-frame ones, dropping some. This table holds fewer than 35,000 clones, 89% found once. The specimen was CD4+ or CD8+ T cells sorted from blood, collected in a trial of the OX40 agonist ivuxolimab. The receptors come from an adult with an advanced solid tumor such as melanoma, head and neck, liver or kidney cancer.

The chain uses TRBV5-1 and TRBJ1-4; the D is unclear. The CDR3 runs to 16 residues. Trimming cost V 0 bases and J 1 base, with 10 bases left between them. Germline V gene sequence: CDR1 SGHRS, CDR2 YFSETQ. The CDR3 nucleotides read TGCGCCAGCAGCTTGGACAGTGCAAAAACTAATGAAAAACTGTTTTTT. It specifies CASSLDSAKTNEKLFF.

The rearrangement links TRBV10-3 to TRBJ1-5; the D is unclear. V dropped 4 bases and J dropped 3 bases, with 10 bases sitting between them. The CDR3 spans 14 residues. CDR1 and CDR2 (germline): ENHRY, SYGVKD. CDR3 sequence (DNA): TGTGCCATCAGTGCCGCTGGGATCAATCAGCCCCAGCATTTT. Translating gives CAISAAGINQPQHF.

The J gene is TRBJ1-1, the V gene TRBV27; TRBD1 is a possible D gene (6 bases). The germline CDR1 and CDR2 sequences are MNHEY and SMNVEV (reference sequence). V was trimmed by 7 bases and J by 5 bases, leaving 20 bases between them. The CDR3 covers 15 residues. The CDR3 nucleotides read TGTGCCAGCATCAATCCAGGGAGGAGGGGGACTGAAGCTTTCTTT. It codes for CASINPGRRGTEAFF.

This clone turned up a few times. The gene calls are TRBV7-9 and TRBJ2-7; D may be TRBD1 or TRBD2 (5 bases each). Per germline, CDR1 SEHNR and CDR2 FQNEAQ (reference sequence). The germline V and J ends were trimmed by 4 bases and 5 bases, with 24 bases remaining between them. This CDR3 contains 17 residues. This CDR3 reads CASSSSSGTDGSHEQYF. The CDR3 region has the DNA TGTGCCAGCAGCTCTTCCTCCGGGACGGATGGGTCCCACGAGCAGTACTTC.

J is TRBJ1-1 and V is TRBV7-9; possible D gene TRBD1, 5 bases. Germline-derived CDR1 and CDR2 are SEHNR and FQNEAQ (reference sequence). The CDR3 has 13 residues. Deletions cut 1 base from V and 6 bases from J, with 9 bases between. The DNA for the CDR3 is TGTGCCAGCAGCTTAGTTGGGGGAGCTGAAGCTTTCTTT. It codes for CASSLVGGAEAFF.

This clone has a single count. The chain links TRBV27 to TRBJ2-7; 7 positions agree with TRBD1. The CDR3 extends over 15 amino acids. J lost 7 bases, V lost 3 bases, and 12 bases had no gene match. From germline, CDR1 is MNHEY and CDR2 SMNVEV (reference sequence). The CDR3 nucleotides read TGTGCCAGCAGTTTGGTCCTTGGGACAGTAGGTGAGCAGTACTTC. Protein product: CASSLVLGTVGEQYF.

The chain is built from TRBV19 and TRBJ2-3, with D possibly matching TRBD2 (5 bases). The CDR3 runs to 15 residues. V lost 2 bases and J 0 bases, leaving 9 bases between the germline ends. Germline V lookup: CDR1 LNHDA, CDR2 SQIVND (reference sequence). CDR3 amino acids: CASSISGPSTDTQYF. CDR3 DNA: TGTGCCAGTAGTATAAGCGGACCTAGCACAGATACGCAGTATTTT.

This clone was seen only once. The chain carries TRBV28 and TRBJ2-7; the match to TRBD1 covers 9 bases. CDR3 length equals 14 residues. The germline gives CDR1 MDHEN, CDR2 SYDVKM. V was clipped by 3 bases and J by 4 bases; unmatched bases: 4. CDR3 residues: CASSFGTGLYEQYF. DNA of the CDR3: TGTGCCAGCAGTTTTGGGACAGGGCTGTACGAGCAGTACTTC.

This clone was seen just once. The V call is TRBV7-3, the J call TRBJ1-1, with TRBD1 identical over 8 bases. CDR1 is SGHTA and CDR2 is FQGTGA in the germline V gene. This CDR3 has 13 amino acids. V dropped 3 bases and J dropped 10; count of bases not matched to a gene: 7. The CDR3 DNA reads TGTGCCAGCAGCTTCACAGGGGGAGTTGGAGCTTTCTTT. This sequence encodes CASSFTGGVGAFF.

J is TRBJ2-3 and V is TRBV5-8; D gene uncertain. The CDR3 runs to 19 residues. V was clipped by 0 bases and J by 3 bases, with 23 bases between them. Germline values: CDR1 SGHTS, CDR2 YDEGEE. For the CDR3, the DNA is TGTGCCAGCAGCTTGGAATCTTTAGACTCTGCCCTGAGGACAGATACGCAGTATTTT. Translation: CASSLESLDSALRTDTQYF.

The chain employs TRBV28 and TRBJ1-2; D is possibly TRBD1 (6 bases). V lost 2 bases and J lost 3, with 16 bases in between. CDR1 and CDR2 (germline): MDHEN, SYDVKM. This CDR3 has 16 residues. The CDR3 loop is CASSLPIGTLHYGYTF. CDR3 bases: TGTGCCAGCAGTTTACCGATAGGGACATTACACTATGGCTACACCTTC.

CDR3 DNA sequence: TGTGCCTGGAGTGCGTACGGTGAGCAGTTCTTC. Its protein is CAWSAYGEQFF. This rearrangement joins TRBV30 to TRBJ2-1; D ambiguous. The CDR3 has 11 amino acids. Germline V lookup: CDR1 GTSNPN, CDR2 SVGIG (reference sequence). V dropped 1 base and J dropped 9 bases, with 7 bases sitting between them.

The rearrangement links TRBV18 to TRBJ2-2; TRBD1 aligns across 8 bases. The germline V gene has CDR1 KGHSH and CDR2 LQKENI. The CDR3 is made up of 19 amino acids. Trimming took 4 bases from V and 2 from J; bases not matched to a gene: 15. The CDR3 sequence: CASSLLPFETGVNTGELFF. The DNA for the CDR3 is TGTGCCAGCTCACTGCTACCTTTCGAGACAGGGGTAAACACCGGGGAGCTGTTTTTT.

The chain is built from TRBV5-4 and TRBJ1-5; D is undetermined. The germline CDR1 and CDR2 sequences are SGHNT and YYREEE (reference sequence). V lost 0 bases to trimming and J lost 5 bases, with 6 bases between them. This CDR3 comprises 13 residues. The CDR3 protein is CASSLDRDQPQHF. The CDR3 DNA follows: TGTGCCAGCAGCTTGGATCGGGATCAGCCCCAGCATTTT.

The V and J genes are TRBV4-1 and TRBJ2-1; D call uncertain. V shed 4 bases and J shed 3 bases, with 13 bases lying between them. Germline V gene lookup returns CDR1 MGHRA and CDR2 YSYEKL. The CDR3 sequence is 15 residues long. DNA of the CDR3: TGCGCCAGCAGCCGACCCCTCGGCAGCTACAATGAGCAGTTCTTC. The encoded protein is CASSRPLGSYNEQFF.

V gene TRBV13 combines with J gene TRBJ2-7; TRBD2 matches at 14 bases. Germline-derived CDR1 and CDR2 are PRHDT and FYEKMQ (reference sequence). Trimming cost V 7 bases and J 6 bases; bases outside gene matches: 17. The CDR3 contains 18 residues. CDR3 in amino acids: CASTLSETSGRGWGEQYF. In DNA form, the CDR3 reads TGTGCCAGCACCCTCTCTGAGACTAGCGGGAGGGGCTGGGGCGAGCAGTACTTC.

This clone has just one count. The CDR3 DNA reads as TGCGCCAGCAGCTTGGAAGGGAACGGCTACACCTTC. Its protein is CASSLEGNGYTF. The rearrangement links TRBV5-1 to TRBJ1-2; D ambiguous. From germline, CDR1 is SGHRS and CDR2 YFSETQ. V lost 0 bases, J lost 8 bases, and 8 bases lay in between. This CDR3 region has 12 residues.

The chain has TRBV5-5 and TRBJ2-5; D call uncertain. Germline loops: CDR1 SGHKS, CDR2 YYEKEE (reference sequence). The CDR3 consists of 14 residues. V lost 3 bases and J lost 0, with 9 bases in between. The CDR3 coding sequence is TGTGCCAGCAGCTGGCTCACGGACCAAGAGACCCAGTACTTC. Translation: CASSWLTDQETQYF.

The chain employs TRBV9 and TRBJ2-5, with unresolved D. V was cut by 1 base and J by 5 bases, with 9 bases left in between. The CDR3 consists of 13 residues. CDR1 is SGDLS, CDR2 YYNGEE, per germline. The CDR3 nucleotides read TGTGCCAGCAGCGTAAATAGCTTGGAGACCCAGTACTTC. Protein: CASSVNSLETQYF.

This rearrangement joins TRBV19 to TRBJ1-3; no definite D call. The CDR3 extends over 15 amino acids. Germline CDR1 and CDR2: LNHDA and SQIVND (reference sequence). V lost 1 base and J 0 bases, leaving 7 bases between the germline ends. CDR3 sequence: CASSIAAHSGNTIYF. The CDR3 region has the DNA TGTGCCAGTAGTATAGCCGCCCACTCTGGAAACACCATATATTTT.

The chain recombines TRBV19 with TRBJ1-4; TRBD1 matches at 7 bases. Trimming took 7 bases from V and 7 from J; bases not matched to a gene: 3. Per the germline V gene, CDR1 is LNHDA and CDR2 is SQIVND (reference sequence). CDR3 size: 12 residues. DNA of the CDR3: TGTGCCAGTAAGCAGGGGGGTGAAAAACTGTTTTTT. This translates into CASKQGGEKLFF.

This chain connects TRBV5-5 to TRBJ1-1; 7 positions agree with TRBD1. V lost 1 base and J lost 3; bases outside the gene matches: 0. Germline V CDR1 and CDR2: SGHKS, YYEKEE (reference sequence). The CDR3 runs 13 residues. This CDR3 is CASSLQGDTEAFF. CDR3 bases: TGTGCCAGCAGCTTGCAGGGGGACACTGAAGCTTTCTTT.

The J gene is TRBJ1-2, the V gene TRBV6-5, with a possible D match to TRBD1 (5 bases). Looked up from germline, CDR1 is MNHEY and CDR2 is SVGAGI. CDR3 length: 13 amino acids. Trimming cost V 2 bases and J 4 bases, with 8 bases left between them. The CDR3 reads CASSYGGTYGYTF. The CDR3 region has the DNA TGTGCCAGCAGTTACGGGGGTACCTATGGCTACACCTTC.

The chain couples TRBV9 to TRBJ2-1, with D perhaps assigned TRBD1 or TRBD2 (5 bases each). Trimming shortened V by 1 base and J by 6 bases, and 11 bases separated the two germline ends. The CDR3 covers 14 residues. The germline V gene encodes CDR1 SGDLS and CDR2 YYNGEE. The CDR3 bases are TGTGCCAGCAGCGTATCCTGGGGGTCCAATGAGCAGTTCTTC. Its protein is CASSVSWGSNEQFF.

V is TRBV5-5 and J is TRBJ2-7, with 9 bases matching TRBD2. The V gene end was trimmed by 4 bases and the J gene end by 7 bases; junction bases not matched to a gene: 12. The CDR3 runs 15 residues. The germline gives CDR1 SGHKS, CDR2 YYEKEE (reference sequence). The CDR3 loop reads CASSGTSSILQEQYF. The CDR3 nucleotides read TGTGCCAGCAGCGGGACTAGCAGTATTCTTCAGGAGCAGTACTTC.